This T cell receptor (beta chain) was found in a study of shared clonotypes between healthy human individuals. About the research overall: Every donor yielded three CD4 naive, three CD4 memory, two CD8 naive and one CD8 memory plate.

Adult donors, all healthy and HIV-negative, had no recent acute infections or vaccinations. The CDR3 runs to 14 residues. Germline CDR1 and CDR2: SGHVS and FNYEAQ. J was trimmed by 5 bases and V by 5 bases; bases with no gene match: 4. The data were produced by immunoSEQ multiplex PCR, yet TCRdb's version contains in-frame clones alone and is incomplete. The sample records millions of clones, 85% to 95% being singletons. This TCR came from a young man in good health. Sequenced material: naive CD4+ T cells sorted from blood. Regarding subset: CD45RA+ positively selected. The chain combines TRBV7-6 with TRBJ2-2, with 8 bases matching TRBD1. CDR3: CASSDRGRTGELFF. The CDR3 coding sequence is TGTGCCAGCAGCGACAGGGGTAGGACCGGGGAGCTGTTTTTT. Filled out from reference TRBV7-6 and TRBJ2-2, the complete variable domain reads GAGVSQSPRYKVTKRGQDVALRCDPISGHVSLYWYRQALGQGPEFLTYFNYEAQQDKSGLPNDRFSAERPEGSISTLTIQRTEQRDSAMYRCASSDRGRTGELFFGEGSRLTVL.